The sequence of this T cell receptor beta chain was determined in a study of cytomegalovirus exposure and HLA in healthy donors. V was cut by 4 bases and J by 3 bases, with 15 bases left in between. Per germline, CDR1 KGHSH and CDR2 LQKENI. The CDR3 is made up of 15 amino acids. Turning to this clone: The conserved phenylalanine or tryptophan is not found at the CDR3 terminus, so this likely reflects a read error.

Researchers ran the PCR with 60 Vbeta and 13 Jbeta primers. Libraries were prepared by immunoSEQ multiplex PCR; TCRdb keeps only in-frame clonotypes and omits some of them. The sample has 80,000 to 95,000 clones; about three quarters are singletons. The receptor comes from a woman aged 45-65 years in good health and CMV-seropositive. The rearrangement links TRBV18 to TRBJ1-1; unclear D gene. Sequenced material: PBMCs. The CDR3 DNA follows: TGTGCCAGCTCACAAGCCGGGGAAGCGTACACTGAAGCTTTCCTT. Encoded protein: CASSQAGEAYTEAFL.